This TCR beta chain was recorded in a study of CD8+CD57+ T cells in acquired aplastic anemia (dated by TCRdb to 2016 to 2018). Study-wide context: Extracted DNA from sorted CD4+ and CD8+ cells averaged approximately 3.4 ug, ranging from 0.2 to 27.4 ug. A CD8+CD57+ expansion meant a frequency higher than the mean frequency seen in healthy subjects.

The paper as a whole reports these results and caveats: Fewer than 35 CD8+ CDR3 sequences were found to be shared between patients and controls, but these sequences appeared to be highly expressed in patients and within the immunodominant clones of the patients. No significant difference in CD8+ Simpson's diversity was found between patients and healthy controls (P=0.060).

The patients picked for sequencing were ones in whom flow cytometry had shown an expansion of CD8+CD57+ cells. Every patient had a diagnosis of severe acquired aplastic anemia based on International Study of Aplastic Anemia and Agranulocytosis and Camitta criteria. At the time blood was sampled, none of the patients had received any therapy. TCR repertoires of sorted CD4+ and CD8+ blood T cells from severe aplastic anemia patients and healthy subjects were deep-sequenced in the study. In the USA, patient enrollment took place under clinicaltrials.gov protocols 00001620, 01623167, 00001397, 00071045, 00081523 and 00961064. Ficoll-Paque density gradient centrifugation was used to isolate peripheral blood mononuclear cells. Before DNA extraction, CD4+ and CD8+ T cells were sorted with FACS or magnetic beads. On this clonotype itself: Its antigen remains undetermined. Base qualities are not at hand, and no much larger clone is one base apart.

Clipping removes 1 base from V and 0 bases from J, with 12 as the unmatched junction base count. The CDR3 holds 19 amino acids from the cysteine to the phenylalanine. The only DNA kept is the CDR3, 57 bases in frame from the first base. CDR1 and CDR2 are read off the germline V gene (reference sequence) as SEHNR and FQNEAQ. TCR beta VDJ combination and CDR3 sequence profiling used genomic DNA as the template. TCR repertoire sequencing was run on an Illumina HiSeq 2000. Per the authors' processing: TRBV/TRBJ rearrangement plots, CDR3 size and DJ length profiles, and Simpson's diversity index were used to assess repertoires. The most abundant DNA sequence in the deep sequencing data was taken as the immunodominant clone. CDR3 amino acid sequences were screened for sharing across subjects and compared with published repertoires and the VDJdb database. In TCRdb, the public reads were trimmed at Q25 with fastp and aligned with MiXCR, with productive beta chains retained. Rows are combined by CDR3 protein, so each entry shows the most common genes and DNA. What appears here as the V and J calls and clone size reflects TCRdb's work, not the paper's. This sample has 180,000 or so distinct CDR3 sequences in its table, and 50% to 65% of those were observed once. The ten largest clones take up under 45% of the sample.

The chain is encoded by TRBV7-9 joined to TRBJ2-4; 7 central nucleotides agree with TRBD1. The TCR comes from a human donor with aplastic anemia. The sample taken for sequencing was sorted CD4+, CD8+, or CD8+CD57+ T cells (not recorded which) from PBMCs. The DNA sequence is given as TGTGCCAGCAGCTTAGGACAGGGCGGGTCGAGTTTAGCCAAAAACATTCAGTACTTC. The resulting protein is CASSLGQGGSSLAKNIQYF.